This TCR beta chain came from a study of blood T cell repertoires in COVID-19. Participants were placed into cohorts based on the clinical history they reported. CDR3 size: 14 residues. Between the trimmed V and J ends, which lost 6 bases and 0 bases, there was a span of 12 bases. Germline assignment: CDR1 SNHLY and CDR2 FYNNEI. The method was immunoSEQ multiplex PCR; TCRdb's version includes in-frame clones alone and lacks a portion of them. The sample records 180,000 or so clones, nearly 90% being singletons. Sequences were obtained from PBMCs or T cells enriched from blood (not recorded which). This chain links TRBV2 with TRBJ2-7, with D tentatively TRBD1 (5 bases). The receptor comes from a woman aged 40 to 50 with acute COVID-19. This CDR3 reads CASRTGQNSYEQYF. The CDR3 DNA reads TGTGCCAGCAGAACAGGACAAAACTCCTACGAGCAGTACTTC.